What follows describes a single T cell receptor beta chain. The antigen is not known. MiXCR, run by TCRdb on the reads, gives a single entry per CDR3 protein. The sample consists of roughly 730,000 distinct CDR3 sequences, around 30% of them appearing once. V shed 3 bases and J 6 bases; nucleotides not matched to a gene: 3. CDR1 is SGHNT, CDR2 YYREEE, per germline (reference sequence). The CDR3 covers 13 residues. The sample is drawn from a study of T cell repertoires in cytomegalovirus infection. The overall study: Use of recently identified HLA-C-restricted and well-studied HLA-B-restricted CMV epitopes was part of the study. Public TCR beta signatures marked donors with CMV infection and the matching HLA.

Study-level points and caveats: There were carriers of CMV plus the relevant HLA, and cumulative public TCR beta family frequency identified them. Dominating the ex vivo response were HLA-C-restricted CMV-specific TCR beta clonotypes.

V gene TRBV5-4 combines with J gene TRBJ1-2; 9 nucleotides align to TRBD1. The starting material was cultured PBMCs, obtained from culture after CMV antigen stimulation. The receptor's source is a human donor in good health (CMV status not recorded). Some clones in this sample may be carry-over from other donors' samples. Here the CDR3 reads CASSSGQGNGYTF. CDR3 DNA: TGTGCCAGCAGCTCGGGACAGGGTAATGGCTACACCTTC.